The rows below give T cell receptor beta chains drawn from one sample of a study of regulatory T cells in long-lasting Graves disease. TCRdb reprocessed the multiplex PCR reads via MiXCR and lists one record per CDR3 protein. This sample has 300,000 to 450,000 distinct CDR3 sequences, with less than 20% found just once. This specimen consisted of peripheral blood mononuclear cells (PBMCs), obtained at new diagnosis, from a patient treated with antithyroid drugs. Every receptor here comes from a female donor with Graves disease. The CDR3 runs from the conserved cysteine through the conserved F or W. The D gene is left open where the match is weak. Where a row states a size, it is once, few, many or the class of an expanded clone; other rows omit it.

TRBD1	-	TRBV10-2	TRBJ1-1	CASRTGEFGEAFF	TGCGCCAGCAGAACAGGGGAGTTTGGTGAAGCTTTCTTT
-	many	TRBV7-9	TRBJ1-6	CASSLVVQGRRNSPLHF	TGTGCCAGCAGCCTTGTGGTGCAGGGCAGGAGGAATTCACCCCTCCACTTT
TRBD2	many	TRBV12-3/TRBV12-4	TRBJ2-6	CASSSLFLTSGISGANVLTF	TGTGCCAGCAGTTCGTTATTTCTCACTAGCGGGATCTCTGGGGCCAACGTCCTGACTTTC
TRBD2	-	TRBV20-1	TRBJ2-3	CSARVGEVGLAGVTDTQYF	TGCAGTGCTAGAGTGGGGGAGGTTGGACTAGCGGGAGTCACAGATACGCAGTATTTT
-	many	TRBV20-1	TRBJ1-5	CSASPAGQPQHF	TGCAGTGCTAGCCCCGCGGGTCAGCCCCAGCATTTT
TRBD2	-	TRBV7-2	TRBJ2-2	CASSRKGLAGDDTGELFF	TGTGCCAGCAGCCGAAAAGGACTAGCGGGAGATGACACCGGGGAGCTGTTTTTT
TRBD2	many	TRBV27	TRBJ2-5	CASSSSRSSGGQETQYF	TGTGCCAGCAGTTCCAGCAGGTCTAGCGGGGGCCAAGAGACCCAGTACTTC
-	-	TRBV10-2	TRBJ2-7	CASSERGAPVEQYF	TGCGCCAGCAGTGAGAGGGGGGCGCCGGTCGAGCAGTACTTC
TRBD1	many	TRBV20-1	TRBJ1-1	CSARGQGSNTEAFF	TGCAGTGCTAGAGGACAGGGGTCGAACACTGAAGCTTTCTTT
TRBD1	-	TRBV20-1	TRBJ1-2	CSAIYPGQGDYGYTF	TGCAGTGCTATTTACCCGGGACAGGGAGACTATGGCTACACCTTC
TRBD1	-	TRBV18	TRBJ1-5	CASSPGGQVSNQPQHF	TGTGCCAGCTCACCAGGAGGACAGGTGAGCAATCAGCCCCAGCATTTT
-	many	TRBV19	TRBJ2-3	CASSIPGHAADTQYF	TGTGCCAGTAGTATCCCCGGCCACGCGGCTGATACGCAGTATTTT
TRBD2	many	TRBV2	TRBJ2-1	CASSETSGGAAAYNEQFF	TGTGCCAGCAGTGAAACCAGCGGGGGGGCCGCGGCCTACAATGAGCAGTTCTTC
TRBD1	many	TRBV7-2	TRBJ2-1	CASSWGTGGDEQFF	TGTGCCAGCAGCTGGGGGACAGGGGGGGATGAGCAGTTCTTC
TRBD2	few	TRBV19	TRBJ2-1	CASSIAGGPNEQFF	TGTGCCAGTAGTATAGCGGGAGGGCCCAATGAGCAGTTCTTC
TRBD1	many	TRBV11-2	TRBJ2-5	CASSSSGTGGWETQYF	TGTGCCAGCAGTTCCTCCGGGACAGGGGGCTGGGAGACCCAGTACTTC
TRBD1	many	TRBV5-4	TRBJ2-3	CASSFKGQGSDTQYF	TGTGCCAGCAGCTTTAAAGGACAGGGGTCAGATACGCAGTATTTT
-	many	TRBV6-1	TRBJ1-1	CASIRPGRGDTEAFF	TGTGCCAGCATAAGACCCGGACGGGGGGACACTGAAGCTTTCTTT
TRBD2	few	TRBV7-2	TRBJ2-2	CASSVRGVAGGRPTGELFF	TGTGCCAGCAGCGTGAGGGGAGTAGCGGGAGGGCGTCCCACCGGGGAGCTGTTTTTT
-	many	TRBV12-3/TRBV12-4	TRBJ1-2	CASSPGQSLNYGYTF	TGTGCCAGCAGTCCCGGACAGTCACTTAACTATGGCTACACCTTC
TRBD2	-	TRBV3-1	TRBJ2-1	CASSRGKSGGYNEQFF	TGTGCCAGCAGCCGTGGGAAGAGCGGGGGATACAATGAGCAGTTCTTC
TRBD2	few	TRBV6-2/TRBV6-3	TRBJ2-4	CASSYKSASGVKNIQYF	TGTGCCAGCAGTTATAAGTCGGCTAGCGGGGTTAAAAACATTCAGTACTTC
-	-	TRBV20-1	TRBJ2-7	CSAGARHSYEQYF	TGCAGTGCTGGGGCTCGCCACTCCTACGAGCAGTACTTC
-	many	TRBV20-1	TRBJ2-1	CSARGPLVGWGNEQFF	TGCAGTGCTAGGGGGCCGCTAGTGGGGTGGGGGAATGAGCAGTTCTTC
TRBD1	many	TRBV12-5	TRBJ2-1	CASGLGDRGSNEQFF	TGTGCTAGTGGTTTAGGAGACAGGGGGTCCAATGAGCAGTTCTTC
TRBD1	many	TRBV29-1	TRBJ1-1	CSVRSDSGTVKGTEAFF	TGCAGCGTCCGAAGTGATTCCGGGACAGTTAAGGGGACTGAAGCTTTCTTT
TRBD2	many	TRBV12-3/TRBV12-4	TRBJ2-1	CASSFGGGRNEQFF	TGTGCCAGCAGTTTCGGGGGGGGCCGAAATGAGCAGTTCTTC
-	few	TRBV29-1	TRBJ2-7	CRIWVPPMNYEQYF	TGCAGGATTTGGGTACCACCCATGAACTACGAGCAGTACTTC
TRBD1	few	TRBV6-1	TRBJ1-5	CASGDRGRIDQPQHF	TGTGCCAGCGGGGACAGGGGGCGGATAGATCAGCCCCAGCATTTT
TRBD1	many	TRBV5-1	TRBJ1-4	CASSSAGTVNEKLFF	TGCGCCAGCAGCTCGGCCGGGACAGTTAATGAAAAACTGTTTTTT
TRBD2	few	TRBV5-5	TRBJ2-1	CASSSSSGGEQFF	TGTGCCAGCAGCTCGTCGAGCGGGGGTGAGCAGTTCTTC
TRBD1	few	TRBV6-5	TRBJ2-7	CASGTGSREQYF	TGTGCCAGTGGGACAGGGTCAAGGGAGCAGTACTTC
-	many	TRBV11-3	TRBJ2-3	CASSSEAEGTQYF	TGTGCCAGCAGCTCGGAAGCGGAGGGTACGCAGTATTTT
TRBD2	few	TRBV3-1	TRBJ2-1	CASSRRLAGGHYNEQFF	TGTGCCAGCAGCCGACGACTAGCGGGGGGGCACTACAATGAGCAGTTCTTC
TRBD2	once	TRBV6-5	TRBJ2-1	CASSYSRWLAGPPHEQFF	TGTGCCAGCAGTTACTCTCGTTGGCTAGCGGGCCCCCCACATGAGCAGTTCTTC
TRBD2	once	TRBV29-1	TRBJ2-3	CSGDYTTTDTQYF	TGCAGCGGGGACTACACAACCACAGATACGCAGTATTTT
-	many	TRBV7-6	TRBJ2-3	CASSSPRDTDTQYF	TGTGCCAGCAGCTCCCCGAGGGACACAGATACGCAGTATTTT
-	many	TRBV7-2	TRBJ2-4	CASSHAGRGAKNIQYF	TGTGCCAGCAGCCATGCCGGACGGGGAGCCAAAAACATTCAGTACTTC
TRBD1	many	TRBV29-1	TRBJ2-2	CSVEFPAGGSTGELFF	TGCAGCGTTGAATTCCCAGCAGGGGGTAGTACCGGGGAGCTGTTTTTT
-	many	TRBV24-1	TRBJ1-5	CATSDPTGSLVGSNQPQHF	TGTGCCACCAGTGATCCAACAGGGTCATTGGTTGGGAGCAATCAGCCCCAGCATTTT
TRBD1	many	TRBV5-1	TRBJ2-3	CASSTGQGTDTQYF	TGCGCCAGCAGCACCGGACAGGGGACAGATACGCAGTATTTT
TRBD1	-	TRBV9	TRBJ1-2	CASSAKTGGSYGYTF	TGTGCCAGCAGCGCGAAGACAGGGGGCAGCTATGGCTACACCTTC
TRBD2	many	TRBV2	TRBJ2-1	CASSESSSGGRNEQFF	TGTGCCAGCAGTGAAAGTTCAAGCGGGGGGCGCAATGAGCAGTTCTTC
-	many	TRBV5-1	TRBJ2-2	CASRQGWAGELFF	TGCGCCAGCAGGCAGGGATGGGCCGGGGAGCTGTTTTTT
-	many	TRBV13	TRBJ1-1	CASNLRGDTEAFF	TGTGCCAGCAACTTACGGGGCGACACTGAAGCTTTCTTT
-	many	TRBV5-5	TRBJ1-1	CASSQNDRYTEAFF	TGTGCCAGCAGCCAAAACGACAGGTACACTGAAGCTTTCTTT
-	many	TRBV7-2	TRBJ2-5	CASSDQRRGIRETQYF	TGTGCCAGCAGCGATCAGCGACGGGGAATAAGAGAGACCCAGTACTTC
-	many	TRBV28	TRBJ2-1	CASVTAISYNEQFF	TGTGCCAGCGTCACAGCGATCTCCTACAATGAGCAGTTCTTC
TRBD1	-	TRBV14	TRBJ1-2	CASSQPGGYGYTF	TGTGCCAGCAGCCAACCAGGGGGGTATGGCTACACCTTC
TRBD2	few	TRBV10-3	TRBJ2-6	CAISRGGGPTSGANVLTF	TGTGCCATCTCCCGGGGGGGGGGGCCTACCTCTGGGGCCAACGTCCTGACTTTC
-	many	TRBV3-1	TRBJ2-1	CASSQGPRGGYNEQFF	TGTGCCAGCAGCCAAGGTCCGAGGGGGGGCTACAATGAGCAGTTCTTC
TRBD2	-	TRBV6-2/TRBV6-3	TRBJ2-1	CASSYGGLAGVNEQFF	TGTGCCAGCAGTTACGGGGGACTAGCGGGGGTTAATGAGCAGTTCTTC
-	many	TRBV7-2	TRBJ1-5	CATGVTENQPQHF	TGTGCCACCGGCGTTACAGAGAATCAGCCCCAGCATTTT
TRBD2	-	TRBV19	TRBJ2-1	CASSTFDPSGTSYNEQFF	TGTGCCAGTAGTACCTTTGACCCTAGCGGAACCTCCTACAATGAGCAGTTCTTC
TRBD2	-	TRBV20-1	TRBJ2-3	CSATAGVGDTQYF	TGCAGTGCTACAGCGGGAGTTGGAGATACGCAGTATTTT
TRBD1	many	TRBV10-1	TRBJ2-1	CASSEPGQGECFF	TGCGCCAGCAGTGAGCCGGGACAGGGTGAATGTTTCTTC
TRBD1	many	TRBV27	TRBJ1-1	CASSFMGQGSHPAFF	TGTGCCAGCAGTTTTATGGGACAGGGGTCGCATCCAGCTTTCTTT
-	many	TRBV6-1	TRBJ1-2	CASSGLQGGRNYGYTF	TGTGCCAGCAGTGGCCTACAGGGAGGGCGTAACTATGGCTACACCTTC
-	many	TRBV12-3/TRBV12-4	TRBJ2-5	CASSAAGQRETQYF	TGTGCCAGCAGTGCGGCGGGGCAGAGAGAGACCCAGTACTTC
-	many	TRBV12-3/TRBV12-4	TRBJ2-5	CASSDWKEVGTQYF	TGTGCCAGCAGTGACTGGAAGGAGGTGGGGACCCAGTACTTC